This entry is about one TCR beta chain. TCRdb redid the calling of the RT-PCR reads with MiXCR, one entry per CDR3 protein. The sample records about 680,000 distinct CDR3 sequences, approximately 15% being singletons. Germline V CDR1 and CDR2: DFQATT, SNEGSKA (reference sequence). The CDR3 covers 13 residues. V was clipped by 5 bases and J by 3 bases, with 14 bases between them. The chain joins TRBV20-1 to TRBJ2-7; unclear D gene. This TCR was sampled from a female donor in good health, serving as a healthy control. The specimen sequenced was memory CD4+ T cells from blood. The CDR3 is CSASTSYLYEQYF. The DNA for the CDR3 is TGCAGTGCTTCCACGAGTTATCTCTACGAGCAGTACTTC.